The 4 T cell receptor beta chains presented below share a single source sample, sequenced in a study of identical twins. Via MiXCR, TCRdb re-called the 5' RACE reads, giving one row per CDR3 protein. Here the sample spans about 690,000 distinct CDR3 sequences, 6.1% being singletons. Material: naive T cells sorted from blood. The receptors here all came from a man younger than 35 in good health.

The chain couples TRBV4-1 to TRBJ2-1; D is possibly TRBD2 (6 bases). CDR1 MGHRA and CDR2 YSYEKL come from the germline V gene. The CDR3 is made up of 16 amino acids. Trimming removed 2 bases at V and 0 bases at J, with 11 bases between. In DNA form, the CDR3 reads TGCGCCAGCAGCCAAACTAGCCTAAGCTCCTACAATGAGCAGTTCTTC. This codes for CASSQTSLSSYNEQFF.

This clonotype was counted ten times or more. This chain connects TRBV12-3 or TRBV12-4 to TRBJ1-5; D perhaps matches TRBD1 (5 bases). V was shortened by 1 base and J by 1 base, with 5 bases between the two germline ends. CDR3 length equals 14 residues. Here the CDR3 DNA reads TGTGCCAGCAGTTTAGGGGGGAGCAATCAGCCCCAGCATTTT. Translated, it gives CASSLGGSNQPQHF.

Comment on this clonotype: A read error may explain this, as a much larger clone is one base away. The CDR3 carries no conserved terminal phenylalanine or tryptophan, so it likely arises from a read error. The V call is TRBV9, the J call TRBJ2-2; D might be TRBD1 (5 bases). V was pared by 3 bases and J by 0 bases, with 9 bases between. Germline V gene lookup returns CDR1 SGDLS and CDR2 YYNGEE. This CDR3 has 15 residues. The CDR3 region is CASSADTSNTGELFV. CDR3 DNA sequence: TGTGCCAGCAGCGCGGACACCTCGAACACCGGGGAGCTGTTTGTT.

A remark on this clonotype: This clone may be a read error of a much larger clone one base away. The chain couples TRBV5-1 to TRBJ2-1; TRBD2 matches 11 bases. CDR1 is SGHRS and CDR2 is YFSETQ in the germline V gene. The CDR3 contains 14 residues. The CDR3 region is CASSSTSGVNGQFF. The CDR3 DNA is TGCGCCAGCAGCTCGACTAGCGGGGTTAATGGGCAGTTCTTC.